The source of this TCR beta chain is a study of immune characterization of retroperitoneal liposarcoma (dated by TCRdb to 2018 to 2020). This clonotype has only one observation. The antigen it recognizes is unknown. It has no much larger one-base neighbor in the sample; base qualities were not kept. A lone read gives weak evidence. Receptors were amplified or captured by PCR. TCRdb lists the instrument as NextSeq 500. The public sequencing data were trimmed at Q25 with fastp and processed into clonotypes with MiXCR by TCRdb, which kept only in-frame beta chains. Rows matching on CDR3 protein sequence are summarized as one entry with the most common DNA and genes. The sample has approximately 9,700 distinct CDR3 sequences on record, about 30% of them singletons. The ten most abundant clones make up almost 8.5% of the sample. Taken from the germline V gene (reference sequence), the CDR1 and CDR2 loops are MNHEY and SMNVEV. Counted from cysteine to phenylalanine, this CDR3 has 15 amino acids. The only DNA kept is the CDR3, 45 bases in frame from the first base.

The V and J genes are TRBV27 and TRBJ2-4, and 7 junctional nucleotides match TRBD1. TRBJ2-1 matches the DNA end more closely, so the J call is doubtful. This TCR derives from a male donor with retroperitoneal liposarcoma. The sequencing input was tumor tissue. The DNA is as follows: TGTGCCAGCAGTCCCCTGACAGGGCGTCAAGAGACCCAGTTCTTC. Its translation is CASSPLTGRQETQFF.